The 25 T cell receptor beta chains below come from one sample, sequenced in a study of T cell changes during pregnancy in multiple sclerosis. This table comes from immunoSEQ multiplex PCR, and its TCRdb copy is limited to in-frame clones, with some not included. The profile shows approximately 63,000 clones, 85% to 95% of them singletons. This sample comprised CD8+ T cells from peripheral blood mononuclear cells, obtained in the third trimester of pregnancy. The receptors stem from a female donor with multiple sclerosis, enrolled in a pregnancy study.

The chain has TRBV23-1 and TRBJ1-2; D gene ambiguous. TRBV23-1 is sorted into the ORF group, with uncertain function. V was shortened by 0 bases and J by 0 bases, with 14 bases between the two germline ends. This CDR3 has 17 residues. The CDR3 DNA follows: TGCGCCAGCAGTCAATCGAAGAGAGTACGGGCTAACTATGGCTACACCTTC. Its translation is CASSQSKRVRANYGYTF.

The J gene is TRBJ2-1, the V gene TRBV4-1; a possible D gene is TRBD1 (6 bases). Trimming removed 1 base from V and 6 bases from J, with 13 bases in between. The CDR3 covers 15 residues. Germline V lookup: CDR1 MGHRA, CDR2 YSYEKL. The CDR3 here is CASSQGSDRLNEQFF. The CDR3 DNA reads TGCGCCAGCAGCCAAGGGTCGGACAGACTCAATGAGCAGTTCTTC.

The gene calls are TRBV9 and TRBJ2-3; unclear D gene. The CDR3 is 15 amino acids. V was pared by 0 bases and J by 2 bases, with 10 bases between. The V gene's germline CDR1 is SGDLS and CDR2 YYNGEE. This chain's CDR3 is CASSVGQAPTDTQYF. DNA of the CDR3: TGTGCCAGCAGCGTAGGGCAGGCACCCACAGATACGCAGTATTTT.

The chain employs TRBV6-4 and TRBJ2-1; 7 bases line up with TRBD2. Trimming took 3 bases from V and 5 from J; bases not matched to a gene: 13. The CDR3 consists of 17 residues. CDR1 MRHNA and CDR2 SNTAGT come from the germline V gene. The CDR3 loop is CASSEELVGAGDNEQFF. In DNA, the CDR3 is TGTGCCAGCAGTGAGGAACTGGTTGGGGCGGGAGACAATGAGCAGTTCTTC.

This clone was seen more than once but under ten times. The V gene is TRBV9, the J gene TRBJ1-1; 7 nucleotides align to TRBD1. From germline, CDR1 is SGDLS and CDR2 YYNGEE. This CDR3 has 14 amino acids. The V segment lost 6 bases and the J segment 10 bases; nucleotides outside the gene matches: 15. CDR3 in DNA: TGTGCCAGCAACCCCGGCCCAGGGGGAAGTTTAGCTTTCTTT. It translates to CASNPGPGGSLAFF.

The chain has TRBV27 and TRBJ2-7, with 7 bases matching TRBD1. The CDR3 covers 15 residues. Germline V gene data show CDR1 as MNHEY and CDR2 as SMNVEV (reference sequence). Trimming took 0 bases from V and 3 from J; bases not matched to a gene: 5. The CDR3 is CASSLSGGVFYEQYF. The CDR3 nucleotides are TGTGCCAGCAGTTTATCAGGGGGCGTTTTCTACGAGCAGTACTTC.

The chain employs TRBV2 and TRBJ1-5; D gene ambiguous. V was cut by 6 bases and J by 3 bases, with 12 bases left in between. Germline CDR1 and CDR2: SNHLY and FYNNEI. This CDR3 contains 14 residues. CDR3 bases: TGTGCCAGCAGAGGGAGGGAGGACAATCAGCCCCAGCATTTT. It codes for CASRGREDNQPQHF. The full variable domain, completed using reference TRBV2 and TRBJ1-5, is EPEVTQTPSHQVTQMGQEVILRCVPISNHLYFYWYRQILGQKVEFLVSFYNNEISEKSEIFDDQFSVERPDGSNFTLKIRSTKLEDSAMYFCASRGREDNQPQHFGDGTRLSIL.

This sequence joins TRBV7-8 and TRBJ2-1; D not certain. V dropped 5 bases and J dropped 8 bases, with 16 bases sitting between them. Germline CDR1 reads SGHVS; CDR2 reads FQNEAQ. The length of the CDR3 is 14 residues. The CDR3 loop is CASSPEFSDDEQFF. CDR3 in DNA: TGTGCCAGCAGCCCCGAGTTCAGCGACGATGAGCAGTTCTTC.

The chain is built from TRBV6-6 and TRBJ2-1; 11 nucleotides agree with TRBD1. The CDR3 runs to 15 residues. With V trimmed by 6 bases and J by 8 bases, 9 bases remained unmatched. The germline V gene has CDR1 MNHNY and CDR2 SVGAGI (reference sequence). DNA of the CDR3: TGTGCCAGCAGGATCCGGGACAGGGGGTCTGATGAGCAGTTCTTC. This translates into CASRIRDRGSDEQFF.

DNA of the CDR3: TGTGCTGGACTAGCCCCCTACAATGAGCAGTTCTTC. Translating gives CAGLAPYNEQFF. The J gene is TRBJ2-1, the V gene TRBV2, with 8 bases aligning to TRBD2. Germline values: CDR1 SNHLY, CDR2 FYNNEI. This CDR3 has 12 residues.

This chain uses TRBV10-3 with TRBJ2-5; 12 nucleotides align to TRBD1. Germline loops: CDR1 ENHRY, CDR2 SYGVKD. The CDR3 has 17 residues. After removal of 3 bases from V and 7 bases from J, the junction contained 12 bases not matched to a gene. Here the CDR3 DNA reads TGTGCCATCAGTGACTGGGGACAGGGGGCGATTGAAGGGACCCAGTACTTC. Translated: CAISDWGQGAIEGTQYF.

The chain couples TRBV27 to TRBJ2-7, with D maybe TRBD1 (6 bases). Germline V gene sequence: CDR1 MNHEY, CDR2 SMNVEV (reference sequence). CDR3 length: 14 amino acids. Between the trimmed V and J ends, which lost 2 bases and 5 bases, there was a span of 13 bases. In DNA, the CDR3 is TGTGCCAGCAGTTTACTGGACAGCGGCCACGAGCAGTACTTC. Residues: CASSLLDSGHEQYF.

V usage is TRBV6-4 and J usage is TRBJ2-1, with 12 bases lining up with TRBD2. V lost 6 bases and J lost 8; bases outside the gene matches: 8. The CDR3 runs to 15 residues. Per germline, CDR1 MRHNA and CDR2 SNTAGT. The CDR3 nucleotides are TGTGCCAGCAGCGCCGGGACTAGCGGGTGGGATGAGCAGTTCTTC. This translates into CASSAGTSGWDEQFF.

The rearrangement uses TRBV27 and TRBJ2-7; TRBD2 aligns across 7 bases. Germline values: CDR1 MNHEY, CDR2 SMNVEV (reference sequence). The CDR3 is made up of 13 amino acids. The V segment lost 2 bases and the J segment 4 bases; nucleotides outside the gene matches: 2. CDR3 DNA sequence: TGTGCCAGCAGTTTAGCGGGAGAGTACGAGCAGTACTTC. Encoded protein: CASSLAGEYEQYF.

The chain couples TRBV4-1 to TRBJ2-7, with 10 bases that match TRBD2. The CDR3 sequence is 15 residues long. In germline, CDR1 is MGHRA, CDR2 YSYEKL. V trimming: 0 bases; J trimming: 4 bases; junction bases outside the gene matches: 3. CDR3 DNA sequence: TGCGCCAGCAGCCAAGAACCTAGCGGGAGATACGAGCAGTACTTC. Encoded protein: CASSQEPSGRYEQYF.

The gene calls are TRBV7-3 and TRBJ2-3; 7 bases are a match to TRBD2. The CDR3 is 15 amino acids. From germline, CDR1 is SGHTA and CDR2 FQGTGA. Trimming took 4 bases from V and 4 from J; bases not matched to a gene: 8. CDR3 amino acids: CASSSFAGVADTQYF. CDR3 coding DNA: TGTGCCAGCAGCTCTTTTGCGGGAGTGGCAGATACGCAGTATTTT.

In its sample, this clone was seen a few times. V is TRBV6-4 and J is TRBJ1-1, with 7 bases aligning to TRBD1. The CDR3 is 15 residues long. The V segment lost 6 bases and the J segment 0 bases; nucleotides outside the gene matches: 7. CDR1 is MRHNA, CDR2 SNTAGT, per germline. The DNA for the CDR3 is TGTGCCAGCAGGGACCTCGACAGGGTGAACACTGAAGCTTTCTTT. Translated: CASRDLDRVNTEAFF.

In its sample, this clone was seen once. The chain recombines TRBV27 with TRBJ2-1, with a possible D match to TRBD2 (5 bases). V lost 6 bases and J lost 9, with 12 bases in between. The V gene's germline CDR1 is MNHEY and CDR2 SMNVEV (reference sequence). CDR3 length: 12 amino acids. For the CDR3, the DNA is TGTGCCAGCAGCCAAGACTATAGTGAGCAGTTCTTC. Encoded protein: CASSQDYSEQFF.

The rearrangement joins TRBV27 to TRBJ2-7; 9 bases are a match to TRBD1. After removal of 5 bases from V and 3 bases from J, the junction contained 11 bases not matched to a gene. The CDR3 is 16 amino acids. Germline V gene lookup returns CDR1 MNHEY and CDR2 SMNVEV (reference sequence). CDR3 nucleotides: TGTGCCAGCAGTCCTACTACTAGGGACAGGGTCTACGAGCAGTACTTC. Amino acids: CASSPTTRDRVYEQYF.

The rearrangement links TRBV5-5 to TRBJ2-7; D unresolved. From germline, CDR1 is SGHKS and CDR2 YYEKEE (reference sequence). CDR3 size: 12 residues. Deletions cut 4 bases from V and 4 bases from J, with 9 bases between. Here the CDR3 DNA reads TGTGCCAGCAGCAGAACAGAATACGAGCAGTACTTC. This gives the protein CASSRTEYEQYF.

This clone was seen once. The CDR3 DNA sequence: TGTGCCAGCAGCTTAGGACTAGCGGGGTACCAAGAGACCCAGTACTTC. It codes for CASSLGLAGYQETQYF. J is TRBJ2-5 and V is TRBV11-2; 11 nucleotides align to TRBD2. The CDR3 sequence is 16 residues long. The germline V gene encodes CDR1 SGHAT and CDR2 FQNNGV. The V gene end was trimmed by 1 base and the J gene end by 0 bases; junction bases not matched to a gene: 1.

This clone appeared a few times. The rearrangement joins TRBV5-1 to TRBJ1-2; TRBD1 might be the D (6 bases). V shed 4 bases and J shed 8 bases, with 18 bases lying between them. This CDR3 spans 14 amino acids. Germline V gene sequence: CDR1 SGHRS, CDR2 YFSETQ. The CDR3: CASSRPDRLEGYTF. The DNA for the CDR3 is TGCGCCAGCAGCCGCCCGGACAGACTTGAGGGCTACACCTTC.

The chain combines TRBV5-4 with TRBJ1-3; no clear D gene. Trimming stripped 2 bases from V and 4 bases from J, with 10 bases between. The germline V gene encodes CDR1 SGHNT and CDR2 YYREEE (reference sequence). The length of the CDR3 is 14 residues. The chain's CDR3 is CASSFFGSGNTIYF. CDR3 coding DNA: TGTGCCAGCAGCTTTTTCGGGTCGGGAAACACCATATATTTT.

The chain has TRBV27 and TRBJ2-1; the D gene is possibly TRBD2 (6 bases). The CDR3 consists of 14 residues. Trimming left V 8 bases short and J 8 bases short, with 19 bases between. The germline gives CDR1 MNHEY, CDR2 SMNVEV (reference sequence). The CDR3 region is CASGLLLAGHEQFF. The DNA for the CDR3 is TGTGCCAGCGGACTACTTTTGGCGGGGCATGAGCAGTTCTTC.

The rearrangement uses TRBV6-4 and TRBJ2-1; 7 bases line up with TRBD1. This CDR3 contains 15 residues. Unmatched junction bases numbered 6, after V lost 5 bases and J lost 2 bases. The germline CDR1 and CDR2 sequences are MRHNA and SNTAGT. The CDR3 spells CASSLSGTAYNEQFF. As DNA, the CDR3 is TGTGCCAGCAGTCTCTCTGGGACAGCCTACAATGAGCAGTTCTTC.